This TCR beta chain emerged from a study of T cell changes during pregnancy in multiple sclerosis. TCRdb's copy holds only in-frame clones and misses some; the assay was immunoSEQ multiplex PCR. This table holds 38,000 or so clones, about 92% found once. Germline CDR1 SGHVS, CDR2 FQNEAQ. The CDR3 is 15 amino acids. V trimming: 3 bases; J trimming: 1 base; junction bases outside the gene matches: 3. The specimen was CD4+ T cells from peripheral blood mononuclear cells, collected in the first trimester of pregnancy. The receptor was derived from a female donor with multiple sclerosis, enrolled in a pregnancy study. The chain couples TRBV7-8 to TRBJ2-7; 10 nucleotides agree with TRBD2. The CDR3 protein is CASSFRTSGSYEQYF. In nucleotides, the CDR3 is TGTGCCAGCAGCTTCCGGACTAGCGGTTCCTACGAGCAGTACTTC.